These 23 T cell receptor beta chains share one sample of origin, sequenced in a study of blood T cell repertoires in COVID-19. Repertoires were generated with immunoSEQ multiplex PCR, while TCRdb's copy carries only in-frame clones and drops some. The top ten clones hold less than 9.5% of a sample with fewer than 700,000 clones, 85% to 90% of them seen once. The sample comprised peripheral blood. Receptors were obtained from a woman in her forties or fifties with COVID-19, enrolled during active disease.

This chain's CDR3 is CASSSLQSGYTF. Written as DNA, the CDR3 is TGTGCCAGCAGCTCACTACAAAGCGGGTACACCTTC. The gene calls are TRBV7-9 and TRBJ1-2; D unclear. The germline CDR1 and CDR2 sequences are SEHNR and FQNEAQ (reference sequence). Trimming stripped 4 bases from V and 11 bases from J, with 14 bases between. The CDR3 extends over 12 amino acids.

The V and J genes are TRBV19 and TRBJ2-7; D perhaps matches TRBD1 (5 bases). This CDR3 contains 15 residues. Trimming shortened V by 0 bases and J by 2 bases, and 11 bases separated the two germline ends. Germline V gives CDR1 LNHDA, CDR2 SQIVND (reference sequence). CDR3 sequence reads: CASSIDRTLTYEQYF. CDR3 nucleotides: TGTGCCAGTAGTATAGACAGGACACTAACCTACGAGCAGTACTTC.

V is TRBV5-4 and J is TRBJ1-1; perhaps TRBD1 as D (6 bases). The length of the CDR3 is 13 residues. The V end was cut by 1 base, the J end by 4 bases, with 8 bases between. CDR1 SGHNT and CDR2 YYREEE come from the germline V gene (reference sequence). The CDR3 here is CASSLLGGTEAFF. The CDR3 bases are TGTGCCAGCAGCTTGTTAGGGGGCACTGAAGCTTTCTTT.

J is TRBJ2-7 and V is TRBV24-1; the D is unclear. The CDR3 loop spans 12 amino acids. Germline values: CDR1 KGHDR, CDR2 SFDVKD. V was pared by 3 bases and J by 7 bases, with 9 bases between. This chain's CDR3 is CATSDTDTEQYF. DNA for the CDR3: TGTGCCACCAGTGATACTGATACGGAGCAGTACTTC.

The chain joins TRBV9 to TRBJ2-4, with a tentative D call TRBD1 (5 bases). Germline values: CDR1 SGDLS, CDR2 YYNGEE. The CDR3 runs 11 residues. V was trimmed by 0 bases and J by 15 bases, leaving 10 bases between them. In DNA form, the CDR3 reads TGTGCCAGCAGCGTAGAAGGGGCGTTGTACTTC. Protein sequence: CASSVEGALYF.

A remark on this clone: A junction boundary mismatches the germline segment, possibly from a read error. The chain combines TRBV2 with TRBJ2-7; possibly TRBD2 for D (6 bases). Per the germline V gene, CDR1 is SNHLY and CDR2 is FYNNEI. This CDR3 has 13 residues. For the CDR3, the DNA is TGTGCCAGCAGTGAAACCCATTGGGGGACTCAGACCTTC. Its protein is CASSETHWGTQTF.

The chain recombines TRBV28 with TRBJ1-5; D is ambiguous. Trimming took 6 bases from V and 9 from J, leaving 12 bases between them. The CDR3 sequence is 12 residues long. CDR1 and CDR2 from the germline V gene are MDHEN and SYDVKM. The CDR3 DNA reads TGTGCCAGCAGCCCACCCTGGAGGCCCCAGCATTTT. Amino acid sequence: CASSPPWRPQHF.

The chain couples TRBV5-4 to TRBJ1-5, with D tentatively TRBD1 (5 bases). Germline V gene lookup returns CDR1 SGHNT and CDR2 YYREEE (reference sequence). V gave up 0 bases and J gave up 14 bases, with 15 bases separating them. The CDR3 has 13 residues. The CDR3 protein is CASSLGPGVPEHF. The DNA for the CDR3 is TGTGCCAGCAGCTTGGGGCCGGGGGTCCCCGAGCATTTT.

This clone was seen more than once but under ten times. V usage is TRBV7-3 and J usage is TRBJ1-6; a weak D match, TRBD1 (6 bases). The CDR3 covers 14 residues. V was trimmed by 5 bases and J by 9 bases, leaving 14 bases between them. Germline assignment: CDR1 SGHTA and CDR2 FQGTGA. CDR3 nucleotide sequence: TGTGCCAGCAGCCAAGGGGGGGGTCCTTCACCCCTCCACTTT. Translating gives CASSQGGGPSPLHF.

The chain links TRBV4-1 to TRBJ2-7; perhaps TRBD2 as D (5 bases). The CDR3 covers 11 residues. The V gene's germline CDR1 is MGHRA and CDR2 YSYEKL. V shed 7 bases and J shed 6 bases, with 10 bases lying between them. CDR3 sequence reads: CASKGAAEQYF. The CDR3 coding sequence is TGCGCCAGCAAGGGAGCCGCCGAGCAGTACTTC.

J is TRBJ1-6 and V is TRBV19; TRBD1 matches 9 bases. Germline-derived CDR1 and CDR2 are LNHDA and SQIVND (reference sequence). Germline trimming cut 11 bases from V and 6 bases from J; bases unmatched to any gene: 5. The CDR3 has 13 amino acids. CDR3 sequence: CASRDRVNSPLHF. The CDR3 nucleotides are TGTGCCTCACGGGACAGGGTTAATTCACCCCTCCACTTT.

V is TRBV2 and J is TRBJ1-4; 9 bases align to TRBD1. Germline assignment: CDR1 SNHLY and CDR2 FYNNEI. The CDR3 covers 14 residues. V was pared by 6 bases and J by 8 bases, with 7 bases of the junction left unmatched. Here the CDR3 reads CASRHRGLEEKLFF. The CDR3 bases are TGTGCCAGCAGACACAGGGGGCTAGAAGAAAAACTGTTTTTT.

This sequence joins TRBV29-1 and TRBJ1-5; 8 positions match TRBD1. The CDR3 has 14 residues. V lost 5 bases to trimming and J lost 5 bases; unmatched junction nucleotides: 8. Germline V lookup: CDR1 SQVTM, CDR2 ANQGSEA. In DNA, the CDR3 is TGCAGCGTTCGGCAGGGGGCAGTGGATCAGCCCCAGCATTTT. It translates to CSVRQGAVDQPQHF. Full variable domain (outside the CDR3, taken from reference TRBV29-1 and TRBJ1-5): SAVISQKPSRDICQRGTSLTIQCQVDSQVTMMFWYRQQPGQSLTLIATANQGSEATYESGFVIDKFPISRPNLTFSTLTVSNMSPEDSSIYLCSVRQGAVDQPQHFGDGTRLSIL.

V is TRBV27 and J is TRBJ2-3; 11 bases line up with TRBD2. V gave up 2 bases and J gave up 4 bases; unmatched junction bases: 2. Germline assignment: CDR1 MNHEY and CDR2 SMNVEV (reference sequence). The CDR3 extends over 15 amino acids. CDR3 amino acids: CASSLTSGGADTQYF. The CDR3 nucleotides read TGTGCCAGCAGTTTAACTAGCGGGGGTGCAGATACGCAGTATTTT.

This chain joins TRBV27 and TRBJ1-1; D gene unclear. V gave up 5 bases and J gave up 1 base, with 8 bases separating them. Germline-derived CDR1 and CDR2 are MNHEY and SMNVEV (reference sequence). The CDR3 sequence is 13 residues long. CDR3 in amino acids: CASSPRQNTEAFF. The DNA for the CDR3 is TGTGCCAGCAGTCCACGACAGAACACTGAAGCTTTCTTT.

The CDR3 here is CASSLGWSSYEQYF. The CDR3 DNA reads as TGTGCCAGCAGCTTAGGGTGGAGCTCCTACGAGCAGTACTTC. The chain joins TRBV7-9 to TRBJ2-7; no clear D gene. There are 14 residues in the CDR3. Trimming took off 1 base at V and 0 bases at J, with 7 bases between the two ends. The germline V gene encodes CDR1 SEHNR and CDR2 FQNEAQ (reference sequence).

This chain connects TRBV29-1 to TRBJ2-3; the match to TRBD1 covers 9 bases. The germline V gene encodes CDR1 SQVTM and CDR2 ANQGSEA. J gave up 3 bases and V 6 bases, and 7 bases lay outside the gene matches. The CDR3 extends over 14 amino acids. The CDR3 protein is CSVSGTGPTDTQYF. The CDR3 DNA sequence: TGCAGCGTATCCGGGACAGGGCCTACAGATACGCAGTATTTT.

In regard to this clone: The sample contains more than one DNA sequence encoding this CDR3. The chain recombines TRBV3-1 (or the pseudogene TRBV3-2) with TRBJ1-1, with D uncertain. Germline lookup yields CDR1 LGHDT and CDR2 YNNKEL (reference sequence). Trimming cost V 4 bases and J 1 base, with 4 bases left between them. CDR3 length: 12 amino acids. The CDR3: CASSRQNTEAFF. DNA for the CDR3: TGTGCCAGCAGCCGACAGAACACTGAAGCTTTCTTT.

The chain joins TRBV30 to TRBJ1-2; D ambiguous. Trimming shortened V by 0 bases and J by 8 bases, and 7 bases separated the two germline ends. CDR3 size: 11 residues. Per germline, CDR1 GTSNPN and CDR2 SVGIG (reference sequence). The CDR3 here is CAWSVLVGYTF. For the CDR3, the DNA is TGTGCCTGGAGTGTACTGGTGGGCTACACCTTC.

The rearrangement links TRBV5-8 to TRBJ1-1; 9 bases match TRBD1. Germline assignment: CDR1 SGHTS and CDR2 YDEGEE. The CDR3 length is 15 residues. Trimming took 0 bases from V and 4 from J; bases not matched to a gene: 4. CDR3 bases: TGTGCCAGCAGCTTGGAACAGGGGGCAAGCACTGAAGCTTTCTTT. Its protein product is CASSLEQGASTEAFF.

This clone came up a few times. V and J are TRBV27 and TRBJ1-6; TRBD1 matches 7 bases. This CDR3 region has 17 residues. The germline gives CDR1 MNHEY, CDR2 SMNVEV (reference sequence). V lost 6 bases to trimming and J lost 8 bases; unmatched junction nucleotides: 16. The DNA of the CDR3 is TGTGCCAGCAGCCCGAATCCGACAGGGAAAAGGCATTCACCCCTCCACTTT. Protein: CASSPNPTGKRHSPLHF.

The V call is TRBV7-3, the J call TRBJ1-2, with 7 bases lining up with TRBD1. The V and J ends lost 2 bases and 7 bases, in that order; junction bases with no gene match: 4. The CDR3 runs to 13 residues. Germline assignment: CDR1 SGHTA and CDR2 FQGTGA. The CDR3 loop reads CASSLGSGGGYTF. The CDR3 region has the DNA TGTGCCAGCAGCTTAGGGTCAGGGGGTGGCTACACCTTC.

The chain employs TRBV29-1 and TRBJ1-1; D remains ambiguous. CDR1 SQVTM and CDR2 ANQGSEA come from the germline V gene. V lost 6 bases to trimming and J lost 1 base, with 12 bases between them. This CDR3 spans 13 amino acids. This chain's CDR3 is CSVRPGENTEAFF. The CDR3 DNA follows: TGCAGCGTGCGCCCCGGAGAGAACACTGAAGCTTTCTTT.